This TCR beta chain appears in the sequencing data of a study of beta chain features in type 1 diabetes. A note on this clone: Its antigen is not identified.

The germline gives CDR1 LGHNA, CDR2 YNFKEQ. J was trimmed by 2 bases and V by 1 base; bases with no gene match: 3. The CDR3 spans 16 residues. Expressed TCRB transcripts were sequenced because the entire RNA isolate underwent reverse transcription. Repertoires were generated with immunoSEQ multiplex PCR, while TCRdb's copy carries only in-frame clones and drops some. The sample contains around 360,000 clones, over 9.5% of which appear only once. Broader study findings: People with Type 1 diabetes carried modestly yet significantly shorter TCRB CDR3s in all four CD4+ subsets.

The specimen sequenced was naive CD4+ T cells from blood. The chain combines TRBV4-2 with TRBJ2-5; 11 bases line up with TRBD2. This clonotype originated in a young woman with type 1 diabetes. As DNA, the CDR3 is TGTGCCAGCAGCCAAGGGGCTAGCGGGGGGCAAGAGACCCAGTACTTC. This gives the protein CASSQGASGGQETQYF.